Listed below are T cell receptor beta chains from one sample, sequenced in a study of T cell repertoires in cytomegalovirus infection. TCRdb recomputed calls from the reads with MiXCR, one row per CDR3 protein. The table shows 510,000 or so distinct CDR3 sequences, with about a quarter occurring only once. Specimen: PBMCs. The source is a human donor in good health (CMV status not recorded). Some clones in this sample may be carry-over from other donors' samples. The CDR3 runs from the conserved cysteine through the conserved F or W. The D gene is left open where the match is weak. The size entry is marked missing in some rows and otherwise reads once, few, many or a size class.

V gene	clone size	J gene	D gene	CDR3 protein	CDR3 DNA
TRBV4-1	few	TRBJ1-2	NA	CASSQDLPGYYGYTF	TGCGCCAGCAGCCAAGATCTACCGGGTTACTATGGCTACACCTTC
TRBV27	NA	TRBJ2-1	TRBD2	CASSFVRGRLAGLYNEQFF	TGTGCCAGCAGTTTTGTGCGGGGGAGGCTAGCGGGACTGTACAATGAGCAGTTCTTC
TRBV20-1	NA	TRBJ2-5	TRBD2	CSARLAIGGETQYF	TGCAGTGCCAGACTAGCCATAGGCGGGGAGACCCAGTACTTC
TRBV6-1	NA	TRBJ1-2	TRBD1	CASSDRDRGYGYTF	TGTGCCAGCAGTGACAGGGACAGGGGCTATGGCTACACCTTC
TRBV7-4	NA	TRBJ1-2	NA	CASSRVGDGYTF	TGTGCCAGCAGCAGGGTCGGCGACGGCTACACCTTC
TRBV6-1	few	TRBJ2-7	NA	CASSAADRFYEQYF	TGTGCCAGCAGTGCAGCCGACAGATTCTACGAGCAGTACTTC
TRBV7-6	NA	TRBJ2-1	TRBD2	CASSSRAGGRNEQFF	TGTGCCAGCAGCTCAAGAGCGGGAGGGCGTAATGAGCAGTTCTTC
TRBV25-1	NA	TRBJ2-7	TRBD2	CASSGAGGSSYEQYF	TGTGCCAGCAGTGGGGCGGGAGGAAGCTCCTACGAGCAGTACTTC
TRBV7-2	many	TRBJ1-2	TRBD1	CASSSYPRGTGGTYGYTF	TGTGCCAGCAGCTCATACCCAAGGGGGACAGGGGGAACCTATGGCTACACCTTC
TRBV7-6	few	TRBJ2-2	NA	CASQEDPGFTGELFF	TGTGCCAGCCAGGAGGATCCTGGCTTCACCGGGGAGCTGTTTTTT